These T cell receptor beta chains were read from a single sample in a study of early T cells in non-severe SARS-CoV-2 infection. A single record per CDR3 protein comes from TCRdb applying MiXCR to the 5' RACE reads. The sample has 40,000 to 65,000 distinct CDR3 sequences; approximately 8% are singletons. The specimen was whole blood. The origin of the receptors is an adult who was a healthcare worker with PCR-confirmed SARS-CoV-2 infection or an uninfected control (not recorded which). CDR3s include the opening cysteine and the closing phenylalanine or tryptophan. The D gene is left open where the match is weak. Only part of the rows carry a size: once, few, many, or a class if the clone is expanded.

J gene: TRBJ2-7; clone size: NA; D gene: TRBD2; V gene: TRBV29-1; CDR3 DNA: TGCAGCGTTGAGACGGGAGGGGGCGAGCAGTACTTC; CDR3 protein: CSVETGGGEQYF
J gene: TRBJ2-1; clone size: NA; D gene: NA; V gene: TRBV11-2; CDR3 DNA: TGTGCCAGCAGCTCGAGGGGGATAGCGAACTCCTACAATGAGCAGTTCTTC; CDR3 protein: CASSSRGIANSYNEQFF
J gene: TRBJ2-2; clone size: many; D gene: NA; V gene: TRBV6-6; CDR3 DNA: TGTGCCAGCAAGGGGGGCGGGGAGCTGTTTTTT; CDR3 protein: CASKGGGELFF
J gene: TRBJ1-2; clone size: few; D gene: NA; V gene: TRBV20-1; CDR3 DNA: TGCAGTGCACGGGGGCGTTTTGGCTACACCTTC; CDR3 protein: CSARGRFGYTF
J gene: TRBJ2-1; clone size: many; D gene: NA; V gene: TRBV29-1; CDR3 DNA: TGCAGCGTCGAGAACAATGAGCAGTTCTTC; CDR3 protein: CSVENNEQFF
J gene: TRBJ2-2; clone size: few; D gene: TRBD2; V gene: TRBV28; CDR3 DNA: TGTGCCAGCAGTTTCGGACTAGCGGGGGACCCGAGGACCGGGGAGCTGTTTTTT; CDR3 protein: CASSFGLAGDPRTGELFF
J gene: TRBJ2-3; clone size: NA; D gene: NA; V gene: TRBV30; CDR3 DNA: TGTGCCTGGAGTGTAGGGCCAGATACGCAGTATTTT; CDR3 protein: CAWSVGPDTQYF
J gene: TRBJ2-5; clone size: many; D gene: TRBD1; V gene: TRBV7-2; CDR3 DNA: TGTGCCAGCAGCTTTACAGGGGGCCAAGAGACCCAGTACTTC; CDR3 protein: CASSFTGGQETQYF
J gene: TRBJ2-7; clone size: many; D gene: NA; V gene: TRBV20-1; CDR3 DNA: TGCAGTGCTAGAGATCAGAACAACCCCTACGAGCAGTACTTC; CDR3 protein: CSARDQNNPYEQYF
J gene: TRBJ2-3; clone size: many; D gene: TRBD2; V gene: TRBV12-3/TRBV12-4; CDR3 DNA: TGTGCCAGCAGTTTCAGCGGGGGTCGAACAGATACGCAGTATTTT; CDR3 protein: CASSFSGGRTDTQYF
J gene: TRBJ1-2; clone size: many; D gene: NA; V gene: TRBV25-1; CDR3 DNA: TGTGCCAGCAGTGAATCTGCATTATACTATGGCTACACCTTC; CDR3 protein: CASSESALYYGYTF
J gene: TRBJ2-1; clone size: few; D gene: NA; V gene: TRBV4-1; CDR3 DNA: TGCGCCAGCAGCCAAGGGGACGGCTCGATGAATGAGCAGTTCTTC; CDR3 protein: CASSQGDGSMNEQFF
J gene: TRBJ1-2; clone size: NA; D gene: NA; V gene: TRBV11-2; CDR3 DNA: TGTGCCAGCAGCTTAGAACGGCGGGGCTACACCTTC; CDR3 protein: CASSLERRGYTF
J gene: TRBJ2-7; clone size: NA; D gene: TRBD1; V gene: TRBV6-2/TRBV6-3; CDR3 DNA: TGTGCCAGCAGTTACTCCCCAGGGGGCGACGAGCAGTACTTC; CDR3 protein: CASSYSPGGDEQYF
J gene: TRBJ2-5; clone size: NA; D gene: NA; V gene: TRBV5-1; CDR3 DNA: TGCGCCAGCAGCTTGTCACCAGGGGCAGAGACCCAGTACTTC; CDR3 protein: CASSLSPGAETQYF
J gene: TRBJ1-6; clone size: many; D gene: TRBD1; V gene: TRBV3-1; CDR3 DNA: TGTGCCAGCAGCCACAGGGGGTCACCCCTCCACTTT; CDR3 protein: CASSHRGSPLHF
J gene: TRBJ1-6; clone size: many; D gene: NA; V gene: TRBV7-3; CDR3 DNA: TGTGCCAGCAGCTTAATGGTGTCACCCCTCCACTTT; CDR3 protein: CASSLMVSPLHF
J gene: TRBJ1-1; clone size: few; D gene: NA; V gene: TRBV6-5; CDR3 DNA: TGTGCCAGCAGTGGGGGCAGAATGAACACTGAAGCTTTCTTT; CDR3 protein: CASSGGRMNTEAFF
J gene: TRBJ1-4; clone size: medium-sized; D gene: NA; V gene: TRBV5-4; CDR3 DNA: TGTGCCAGCAGACCACTGGGTAATGAAAAACTGTTTTTT; CDR3 protein: CASRPLGNEKLFF
J gene: TRBJ2-3; clone size: NA; D gene: NA; V gene: TRBV7-8; CDR3 DNA: TGTGCCAGCAGCCTGGACTCAAATACGCAGTATTTT; CDR3 protein: CASSLDSNTQYF
J gene: TRBJ2-3; clone size: NA; D gene: TRBD1; V gene: TRBV6-5; CDR3 DNA: TGTGCCAGCAGTCCGGACAGGGGTGCAGATACGCAGTATTTT; CDR3 protein: CASSPDRGADTQYF
J gene: TRBJ2-5; clone size: few; D gene: TRBD2; V gene: TRBV7-9; CDR3 DNA: TGTGCCAGCAGCTTAGAGGTGATGCCGGGACTAGCGGGACCTCCGCAAGAGACCCAGTACTTC; CDR3 protein: CASSLEVMPGLAGPPQETQYF
J gene: TRBJ2-7; clone size: many; D gene: NA; V gene: TRBV7-9; CDR3 DNA: TGTGCCAGCAGCCCAACCCACACGGGTGGTCGAGAGCAGTACTTC; CDR3 protein: CASSPTHTGGREQYF
J gene: TRBJ2-1; clone size: NA; D gene: NA; V gene: TRBV11-3; CDR3 DNA: TGTGCCAGCAGCTTAAGGGTTGCCTCCTACAATGAGCAGTTCTTC; CDR3 protein: CASSLRVASYNEQFF
J gene: TRBJ1-5; clone size: few; D gene: NA; V gene: TRBV28; CDR3 DNA: TGTGCCAGCAGTTCGGGAGGCAATCAGCCCCAGCATTTT; CDR3 protein: CASSSGGNQPQHF
J gene: TRBJ1-5; clone size: NA; D gene: NA; V gene: TRBV19; CDR3 DNA: TGTGCCAGTAGCTGGGGGGGATACCCAAATCAGCCCCAGCATTTT; CDR3 protein: CASSWGGYPNQPQHF
J gene: TRBJ2-3; clone size: NA; D gene: NA; V gene: TRBV4-2; CDR3 DNA: TGTGCCAGCAGCCACCCGTCCGGAATCACAGATACGCAGTATTTT; CDR3 protein: CASSHPSGITDTQYF
J gene: TRBJ1-2; clone size: many; D gene: NA; V gene: TRBV27; CDR3 DNA: TGTGCCAGCGCTGGGGGGGCAGGGCGCTTGTATGGCTACACCTTC; CDR3 protein: CASAGGAGRLYGYTF
J gene: TRBJ2-5; clone size: NA; D gene: NA; V gene: TRBV28; CDR3 DNA: TGTGCCAGCAGCGAAGAGACCCAGTACTTC; CDR3 protein: CASSEETQYF
J gene: TRBJ2-1; clone size: NA; D gene: NA; V gene: TRBV29-1; CDR3 DNA: TGCAGCGTTCCATCAACAGGGGGGGAGTTCTTC; CDR3 protein: CSVPSTGGEFF
J gene: TRBJ2-7; clone size: NA; D gene: NA; V gene: TRBV24-1; CDR3 DNA: TGTGCCACCAGTGATGAACATTGGGCCGGTGCCGAGCAGTACTTC; CDR3 protein: CATSDEHWAGAEQYF
J gene: TRBJ1-1; clone size: many; D gene: NA; V gene: TRBV5-1; CDR3 DNA: TGCGCCAGCAGCTTGGCGGGTGAAGCTTTCTTT; CDR3 protein: CASSLAGEAFF
J gene: TRBJ2-3; clone size: many; D gene: TRBD2; V gene: TRBV4-3; CDR3 DNA: TGCGCCAGCAGCCAAGAGACTAGCGGGAGAGGAGGTTCCACAGATACGCAGTATTTT; CDR3 protein: CASSQETSGRGGSTDTQYF
J gene: TRBJ1-1; clone size: NA; D gene: NA; V gene: TRBV29-1; CDR3 DNA: TGCAGCGTTGTTCCCGACACTGAAGCTTTCTTT; CDR3 protein: CSVVPDTEAFF
J gene: TRBJ1-5; clone size: many; D gene: TRBD1; V gene: TRBV28; CDR3 DNA: TGTGCCAGCAGTTCCGATTCAGGGGGTCGGCAGCCCCAGCATTTT; CDR3 protein: CASSSDSGGRQPQHF
J gene: TRBJ1-1; clone size: many; D gene: NA; V gene: TRBV5-1; CDR3 DNA: TGCGCCAGCAGCCGGTCCACAGGGTCTAGGGACACTGAAGCTTTCTTT; CDR3 protein: CASSRSTGSRDTEAFF
J gene: TRBJ2-5; clone size: many; D gene: TRBD2; V gene: TRBV29-1; CDR3 DNA: TGCAGCGTTGAAGCCCGATCAGCGGGGGGTCGTTTGGTGGAGACCCAGTACTTC; CDR3 protein: CSVEARSAGGRLVETQYF
J gene: TRBJ2-7; clone size: NA; D gene: NA; V gene: TRBV4-2; CDR3 DNA: TGTGCCAGCAGCCATTTGACTGGGGGGAATCGGGAGCAGTACTTC; CDR3 protein: CASSHLTGGNREQYF
J gene: TRBJ2-5; clone size: medium-sized; D gene: NA; V gene: TRBV20-1; CDR3 DNA: TGCAGTGCAACGAAGCGGTTATCGAGGACCCAAGAGACCCAGTACTTC; CDR3 protein: CSATKRLSRTQETQYF
J gene: TRBJ2-5; clone size: NA; D gene: NA; V gene: TRBV29-1; CDR3 DNA: TGCAGCGTTGAACTGGGGGAAGAGACCCAGTACTTC; CDR3 protein: CSVELGEETQYF
J gene: TRBJ2-7; clone size: NA; D gene: TRBD2; V gene: TRBV12-3/TRBV12-4; CDR3 DNA: TGTGCCAGCAGTTCAGGACTAGCGGAAATGTCCTACGAGCAGTACTTC; CDR3 protein: CASSSGLAEMSYEQYF
J gene: TRBJ2-3; clone size: many; D gene: NA; V gene: TRBV21-1; CDR3 DNA: TGTGCCAGCAGCAAGAGGAAGTTTACAGATACGCAGTATTTT; CDR3 protein: CASSKRKFTDTQYF
J gene: TRBJ1-5; clone size: few; D gene: NA; V gene: TRBV28; CDR3 DNA: TGTGCCAGCGCAGGGCTAAGTAGCAATCAGCCCCAGCATTTT; CDR3 protein: CASAGLSSNQPQHF
J gene: TRBJ2-7; clone size: NA; D gene: TRBD2; V gene: TRBV4-3; CDR3 DNA: TGCGCCAGCAGCCAATCTTTAGCGGGAGGGGAGCAGTACTTC; CDR3 protein: CASSQSLAGGEQYF